The next 8 T cell receptor beta chains were all read from a single sample in a study of control samples from healthy donors and cancer patients. The protocol was immunoSEQ multiplex PCR, while the TCRdb copy is restricted to in-frame clones and leaves out a portion. The repertoire holds around 140,000 clones, with 80% to 95% as singletons. The specimen sequenced was blood. These receptors were taken from a man aged 18 to 29 in good health.

The DNA for the CDR3 is TGCGCCAGCAGCTTGAAGGCCTACGAGCAGTACTTC. Amino acids: CASSLKAYEQYF. The gene calls are TRBV5-1 and TRBJ2-7; D gene unclear. Germline CDR1 SGHRS, CDR2 YFSETQ. The CDR3 is made up of 12 amino acids. Deletions cut 1 base from V and 2 bases from J, with 4 bases between.

In DNA, the CDR3 is TGCGCCAGCAGCCAAGTGGAGGGGGGGAGCACAGATACGCAGTATTTT. The encoded protein is CASSQVEGGSTDTQYF. This rearrangement joins TRBV4-1 to TRBJ2-3; a possible D gene is TRBD2 (7 bases). The CDR3 loop spans 16 amino acids. Germline V CDR1 and CDR2: MGHRA, YSYEKL. Trimming removed 1 base from V and 0 bases from J, with 11 bases in between.

This chain uses TRBV7-8 with TRBJ2-7; unclear D gene. The V end lost 3 bases, the J end lost 3 bases, and 12 bases lay between the germline ends. CDR1 is SGHVS, CDR2 FQNEAQ, per germline. This CDR3 spans 14 amino acids. The CDR3 coding sequence is TGTGCCAGCAGCTTCAGCGAAGTGTACTACGAGCAGTACTTC. Translating it yields CASSFSEVYYEQYF.

The chain links TRBV6-1 to TRBJ2-7; maybe TRBD1 (5 bases). CDR3 length: 15 residues. V dropped 1 base and J dropped 2 bases, with 12 bases sitting between them. The germline V gene encodes CDR1 MNHNS and CDR2 SASEGT. The CDR3 is CASSEEGLETYEQYF. In DNA form, the CDR3 reads TGTGCCAGCAGTGAAGAGGGGCTAGAAACCTACGAGCAGTACTTC.

This clone was detected only once. The chain employs TRBV9 and TRBJ2-7; D is perhaps TRBD2 (6 bases). The germline CDR1 and CDR2 sequences are SGDLS and YYNGEE. The CDR3 totals 14 residues. V dropped 4 bases and J dropped 2 bases, with 13 bases sitting between them. The CDR3 coding sequence is TGTGCCAGCAGCCTGGGACTCCATACCTACGAGCAGTACTTC. It yields the protein CASSLGLHTYEQYF.

The chain joins TRBV2 to TRBJ2-1, with D perhaps TRBD2 (5 bases). CDR3 size: 14 residues. From germline, CDR1 is SNHLY and CDR2 FYNNEI. The V and J ends lost 6 bases and 7 bases respectively, with 16 bases between them. The CDR3 reads CASRKTMGPNEQFF. CDR3 DNA sequence: TGTGCCAGCAGAAAGACTATGGGCCCGAATGAGCAGTTCTTC.

The rearrangement links TRBV11-3 to TRBJ2-7; 11 bases are a match to TRBD1. There are 19 residues in the CDR3. In germline, CDR1 is SGHNT, CDR2 YENEEA. V was pared by 1 base and J by 4 bases, with 15 bases of the junction left unmatched. This CDR3 is CASSLGPPRGTGGLYEQYF. The CDR3 bases are TGTGCCAGCAGCTTAGGTCCACCCCGCGGGACAGGGGGTTTGTACGAGCAGTACTTC.

This sequence joins TRBV27 and TRBJ1-4; D is undetermined. With 3 bases removed from V and 8 bases from J, the gap between germline ends came to 13 bases. CDR1 and CDR2 from the germline V gene are MNHEY and SMNVEV (reference sequence). The CDR3 length is 14 residues. The CDR3 loop reads CASSFSKRMEKLFF. For the CDR3, the DNA is TGTGCCAGCAGTTTTAGCAAGCGAATGGAAAAACTGTTTTTT.